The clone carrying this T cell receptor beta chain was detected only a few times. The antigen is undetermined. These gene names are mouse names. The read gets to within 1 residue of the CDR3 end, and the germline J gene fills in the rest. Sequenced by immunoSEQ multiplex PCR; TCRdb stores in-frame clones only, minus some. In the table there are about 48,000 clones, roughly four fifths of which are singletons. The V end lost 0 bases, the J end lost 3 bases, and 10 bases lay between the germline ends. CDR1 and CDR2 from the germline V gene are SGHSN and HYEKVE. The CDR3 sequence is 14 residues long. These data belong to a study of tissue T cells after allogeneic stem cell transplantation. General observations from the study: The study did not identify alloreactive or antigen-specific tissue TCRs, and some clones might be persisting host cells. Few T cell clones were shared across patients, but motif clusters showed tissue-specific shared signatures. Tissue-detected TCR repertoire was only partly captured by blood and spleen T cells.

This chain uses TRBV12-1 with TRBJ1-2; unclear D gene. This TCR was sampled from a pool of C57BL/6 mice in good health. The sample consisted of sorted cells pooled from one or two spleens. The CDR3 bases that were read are TGTGCCAGCTCTCTCGAAGGGTGGGACTCCGACTACACC. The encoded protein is CASSLEGWDSDYT. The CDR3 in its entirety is CASSLEGWDSDYTF.